The present entry profiles one TCR beta chain with its context. Its antigen is as yet unknown. Trimming shortened V by 3 bases and J by 3 bases, and 15 bases separated the two germline ends. From germline, CDR1 is SGHRS and CDR2 YFSETQ. The CDR3 extends over 16 amino acids. Primers for the PCR totalled 60 Vbeta and 13 Jbeta. TCRdb keeps only in-frame clones here, not all; method: immunoSEQ multiplex PCR. The repertoire holds some 80,000 clones, with approximately 78% as singletons. The record originates from a study of cytomegalovirus exposure and HLA in healthy donors. General study findings and limits: The availability of immune exposure information extended only to CMV serostatus.

The sequenced material came from PBMCs. The chain joins TRBV5-1 to TRBJ1-4; D gene ambiguous. The sequence came from a man aged 40-55 years in good health and CMV-seronegative. The DNA of the CDR3 is TGCGCCAGCAGCTCCCGTTCTCCGTCGGCTAATGAAAAACTGTTTTTT. Translating it yields CASSSRSPSANEKLFF.